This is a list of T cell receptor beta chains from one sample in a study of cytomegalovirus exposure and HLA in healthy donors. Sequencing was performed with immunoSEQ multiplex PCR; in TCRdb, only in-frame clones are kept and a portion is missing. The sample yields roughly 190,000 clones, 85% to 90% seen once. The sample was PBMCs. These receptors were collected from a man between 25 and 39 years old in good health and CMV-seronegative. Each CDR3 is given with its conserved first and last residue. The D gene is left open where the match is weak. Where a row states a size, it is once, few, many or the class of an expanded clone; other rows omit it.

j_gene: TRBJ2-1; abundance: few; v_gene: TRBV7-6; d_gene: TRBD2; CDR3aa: CASSKRLAVLEQFF; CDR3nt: TGTGCCAGCTCCAAACGACTAGCGGTACTCGAGCAGTTCTTC
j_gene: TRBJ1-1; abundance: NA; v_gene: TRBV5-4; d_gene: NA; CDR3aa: CASSRRLNMNTEAFF; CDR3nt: TGTGCCAGCAGCCGACGACTGAACATGAACACTGAAGCTTTCTTT
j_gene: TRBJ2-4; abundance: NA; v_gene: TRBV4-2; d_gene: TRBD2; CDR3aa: CASSPRTSGSPAGNIQYF; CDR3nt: TGTGCCAGCAGCCCCCGGACTAGCGGGAGCCCAGCGGGAAACATTCAGTACTTC
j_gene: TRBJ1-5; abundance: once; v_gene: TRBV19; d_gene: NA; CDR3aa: CASSILWAIESNQPQHF; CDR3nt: TGTGCCAGTAGTATATTATGGGCAATCGAAAGCAATCAGCCCCAGCATTTT
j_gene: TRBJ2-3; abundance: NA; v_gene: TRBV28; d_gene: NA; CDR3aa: CASRGISTDTQYF; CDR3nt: TGTGCCAGCAGGGGCATCAGCACAGATACGCAGTATTTT
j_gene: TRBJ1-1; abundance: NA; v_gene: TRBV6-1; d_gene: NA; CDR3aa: CASSDLGSQNTEAFF; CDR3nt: TGTGCCAGCAGTGATCTGGGCAGCCAAAACACTGAAGCTTTCTTT
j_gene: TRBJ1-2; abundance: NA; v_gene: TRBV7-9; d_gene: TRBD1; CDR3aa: CASSFQPGQANYGYTF; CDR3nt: TGTGCCAGCAGCTTCCAGCCGGGACAGGCCAACTATGGCTACACCTTC
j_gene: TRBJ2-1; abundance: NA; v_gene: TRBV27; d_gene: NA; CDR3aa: CASSLRASYEQFF; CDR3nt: TGTGCCAGCAGTTTGAGGGCTAGCTATGAGCAGTTCTTC
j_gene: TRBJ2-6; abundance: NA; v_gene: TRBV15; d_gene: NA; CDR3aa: CATSREFIAGANVLTF; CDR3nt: TGTGCCACCAGCAGAGAATTTATTGCTGGGGCCAACGTCCTGACTTTC
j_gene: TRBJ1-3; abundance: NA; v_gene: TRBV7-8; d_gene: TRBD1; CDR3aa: CASSLETGGGNTIYF; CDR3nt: TGTGCCAGCAGCTTAGAGACAGGGGGTGGAAACACCATATATTTT
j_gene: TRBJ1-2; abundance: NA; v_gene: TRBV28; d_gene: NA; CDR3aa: CASSLTEPFYGYTF; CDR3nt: TGTGCCAGCAGTTTGACAGAACCCTTCTATGGCTACACCTTC
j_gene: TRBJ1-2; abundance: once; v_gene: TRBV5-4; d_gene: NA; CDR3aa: CAAKRDNGYTF; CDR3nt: TGTGCCGCAAAGAGGGACAATGGCTACACCTTC
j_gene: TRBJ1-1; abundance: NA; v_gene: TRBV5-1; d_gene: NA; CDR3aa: CASSFEELTEAFF; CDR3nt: TGCGCCAGCAGCTTTGAGGAGTTAACTGAAGCTTTCTTT
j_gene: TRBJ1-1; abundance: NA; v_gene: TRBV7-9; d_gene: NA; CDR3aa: CASSSSGTRPKMNTEAFF; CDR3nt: TGTGCCAGCAGCTCTTCCGGGACAAGGCCCAAGATGAACACTGAAGCTTTCTTT
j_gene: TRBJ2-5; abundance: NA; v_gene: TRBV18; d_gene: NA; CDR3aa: CASSLRGQETQYF; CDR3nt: TGTGCCAGCTCGCTCCGAGGGCAAGAGACCCAGTACTTC
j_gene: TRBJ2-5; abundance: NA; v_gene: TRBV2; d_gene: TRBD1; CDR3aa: CASSAQGAKETQYF; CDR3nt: TGTGCCAGCAGTGCACAGGGGGCGAAAGAGACCCAGTACTTC